This T cell receptor beta chain was obtained from a study of blood T cell repertoires in COVID-19. Germline-derived CDR1 and CDR2 are SGHAT and FQNNGV. This CDR3 contains 16 residues. V gave up 1 base and J gave up 1 base, with 11 bases separating them. Method: immunoSEQ multiplex PCR; TCRdb's copy keeps in-frame clones and lacks some. Altogether about 92,000 clones are present, 80% being singletons, with the ten largest covering around 9%. This chain links TRBV11-2 with TRBJ1-3; D gene ambiguous. Sequenced material: peripheral blood. This sequence was found in a man between 45 and 60 years old who had recovered from COVID-19. This CDR3 reads CASSLGWAGSGNTIYF. The CDR3 nucleotides are TGTGCCAGCAGCTTAGGCTGGGCGGGATCTGGAAACACCATATATTTT.